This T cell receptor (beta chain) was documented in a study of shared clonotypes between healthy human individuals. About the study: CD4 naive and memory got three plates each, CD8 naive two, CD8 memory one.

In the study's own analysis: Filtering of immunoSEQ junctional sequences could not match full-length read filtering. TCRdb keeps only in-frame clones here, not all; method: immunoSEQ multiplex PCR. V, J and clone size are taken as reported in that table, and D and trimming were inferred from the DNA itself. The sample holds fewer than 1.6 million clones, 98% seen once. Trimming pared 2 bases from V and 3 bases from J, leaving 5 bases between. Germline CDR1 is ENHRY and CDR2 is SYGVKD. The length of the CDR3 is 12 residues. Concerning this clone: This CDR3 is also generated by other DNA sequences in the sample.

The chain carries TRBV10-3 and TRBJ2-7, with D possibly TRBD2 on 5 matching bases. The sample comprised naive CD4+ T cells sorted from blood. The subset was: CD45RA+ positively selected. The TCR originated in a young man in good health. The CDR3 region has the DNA TGTGCCATCAGTGAGGGGAGCTACGAGCAGTACTTC. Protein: CAISEGSYEQYF.